Given below is one T cell receptor (beta chain) in context. The assay was immunoSEQ multiplex PCR, and TCRdb's table has in-frame clones only and misses some. The data hold around 100,000 clones, with around 83% observed a single time. This record belongs to a study of blood T cell repertoires in COVID-19. Study in general: PBMCs, B-cell-depleted T cells, or T cells provided the cDNA or gDNA that made up the material.

Sequenced material: peripheral blood. This TCR came from a man aged 40-49 years with acute or convalescent COVID-19.

The CDR3 bases are TGCGCCAGCAGCTTCCTCCCCGTGAGCTCTGGAAACACCATATATTTT. It is translated as CASSFLPVSSGNTIYF. The chain employs TRBV5-1 and TRBJ1-3; D is ambiguous. Deletions cut 2 bases from V and 0 bases from J, with 12 bases between. The CDR3 extends over 16 amino acids. The germline gives CDR1 SGHRS, CDR2 YFSETQ.